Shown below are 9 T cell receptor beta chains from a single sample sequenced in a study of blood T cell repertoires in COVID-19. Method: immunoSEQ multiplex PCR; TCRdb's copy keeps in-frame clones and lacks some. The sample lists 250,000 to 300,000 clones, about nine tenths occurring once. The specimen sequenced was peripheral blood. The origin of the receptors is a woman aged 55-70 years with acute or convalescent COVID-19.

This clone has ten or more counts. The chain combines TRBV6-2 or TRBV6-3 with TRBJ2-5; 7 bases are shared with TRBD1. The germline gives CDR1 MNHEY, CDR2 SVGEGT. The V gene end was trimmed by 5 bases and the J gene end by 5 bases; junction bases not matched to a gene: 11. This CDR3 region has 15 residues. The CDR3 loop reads CASSSKTGLWETQYF. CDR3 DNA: TGTGCCAGCAGTAGCAAGACAGGGTTATGGGAGACCCAGTACTTC.

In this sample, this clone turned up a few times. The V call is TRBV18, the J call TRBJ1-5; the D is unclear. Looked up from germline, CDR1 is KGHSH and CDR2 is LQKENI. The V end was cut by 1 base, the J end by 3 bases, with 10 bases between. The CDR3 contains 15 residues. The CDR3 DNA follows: TGTGCCAGCTCACCACGCGGTGATGCCAATCAGCCCCAGCATTTT. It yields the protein CASSPRGDANQPQHF.

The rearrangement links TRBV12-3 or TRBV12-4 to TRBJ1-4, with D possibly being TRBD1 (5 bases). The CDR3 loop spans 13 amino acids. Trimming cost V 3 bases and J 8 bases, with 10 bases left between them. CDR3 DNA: TGTGCCAGCAGTTTGGGGGGTAGGGAAAAACTGTTTTTT. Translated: CASSLGGREKLFF.

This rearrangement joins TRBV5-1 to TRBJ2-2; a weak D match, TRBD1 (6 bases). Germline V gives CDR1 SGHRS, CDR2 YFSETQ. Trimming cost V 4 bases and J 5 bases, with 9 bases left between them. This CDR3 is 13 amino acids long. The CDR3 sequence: CASSKGGTGELFF. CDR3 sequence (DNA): TGCGCCAGCAGCAAAGGGGGAACCGGGGAGCTGTTTTTT.

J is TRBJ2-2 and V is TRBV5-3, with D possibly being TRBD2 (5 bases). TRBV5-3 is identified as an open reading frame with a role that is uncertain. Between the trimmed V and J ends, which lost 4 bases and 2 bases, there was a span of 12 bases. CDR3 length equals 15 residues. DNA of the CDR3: TGTGCCAGAAGCCTTGAGGGAGTTAACACCGGGGAGCTGTTTTTT. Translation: CARSLEGVNTGELFF.

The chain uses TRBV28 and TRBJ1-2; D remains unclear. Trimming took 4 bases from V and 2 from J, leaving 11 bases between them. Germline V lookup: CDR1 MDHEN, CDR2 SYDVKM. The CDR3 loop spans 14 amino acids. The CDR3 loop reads CASSWVGGNYGYTF. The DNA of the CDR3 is TGTGCCAGCAGTTGGGTCGGCGGGAACTATGGCTACACCTTC.

The CDR3 here is CASSLNTGGNQPQHF. The DNA for the CDR3 is TGCGCCAGCAGCTTGAACACAGGCGGCAATCAGCCCCAGCATTTT. The chain has TRBV5-1 and TRBJ1-5; possibly TRBD1 for D (5 bases). The V end was cut by 1 base, the J end by 2 bases, with 10 bases between. CDR1 and CDR2 (germline): SGHRS, YFSETQ. The CDR3 extends over 15 amino acids.

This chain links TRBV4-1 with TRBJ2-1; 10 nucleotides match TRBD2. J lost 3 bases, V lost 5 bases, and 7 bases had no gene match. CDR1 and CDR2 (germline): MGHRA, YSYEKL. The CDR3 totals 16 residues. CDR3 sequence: CASSLRTSGRYNEQFF. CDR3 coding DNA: TGCGCCAGCAGCTTACGGACTAGCGGTCGCTACAATGAGCAGTTCTTC.

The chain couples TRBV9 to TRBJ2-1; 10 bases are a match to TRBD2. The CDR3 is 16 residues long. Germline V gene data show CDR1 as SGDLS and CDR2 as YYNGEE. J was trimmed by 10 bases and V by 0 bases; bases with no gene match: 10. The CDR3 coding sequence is TGTGCCAGCAGCGTAGCCAGCGGGGGGGCCTTTATCGAGCAGTTCTTC. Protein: CASSVASGGAFIEQFF.